Given below is one TCR beta chain in context. The entry originates in a study of shared clonotypes between healthy human individuals. CDR1 and CDR2 from the germline V gene are GTSNPN and SVGIG (reference sequence). V shed 3 bases, J shed 5 bases, and the junction held 5 bases outside the gene matches. This CDR3 is built from 13 residues. Libraries were prepared by immunoSEQ multiplex PCR; TCRdb keeps only in-frame clonotypes and omits some of them. The sample lists about 690,000 clones; 90% were seen once. The sequenced sample was memory CD8+ T cells from PBMCs. As to subset: CD45RO+ cells pooled with CCR7-negative TemRA cells. This sequence originates from a man between 18 and 29 years old in good health. Some clones in this sample may be carry-over from other donors' samples. This chain links TRBV30 with TRBJ1-2; 8 nucleotides match TRBD1. CDR3 residues: CAWSRDRLYGYTF. The CDR3 nucleotides read TGTGCCTGGAGCCGGGACAGGCTATATGGCTACACCTTC. The full variable domain, its missing parts supplied by reference TRBV30 and TRBJ1-2, is SQTIHQWPATLVQPVGSPLSLECTVEGTSNPNLYWYRQAAGRGLQLLFYSVGIGQISSEVPQNLSASRPQDRQFILSSKKLLLSDSGFYLCAWSRDRLYGYTFGSGTRLTVV.